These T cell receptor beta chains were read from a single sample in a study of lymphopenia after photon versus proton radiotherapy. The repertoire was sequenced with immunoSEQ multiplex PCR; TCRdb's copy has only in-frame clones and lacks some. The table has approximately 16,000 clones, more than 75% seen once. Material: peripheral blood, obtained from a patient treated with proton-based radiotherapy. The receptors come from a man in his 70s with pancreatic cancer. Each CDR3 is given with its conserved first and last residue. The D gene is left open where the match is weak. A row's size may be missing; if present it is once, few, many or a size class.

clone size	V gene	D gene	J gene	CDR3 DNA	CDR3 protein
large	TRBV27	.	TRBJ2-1	TGTGCCAGCAGTCCGTGGACTCGATATTACAATGAGCAGTTCTTC	CASSPWTRYYNEQFF
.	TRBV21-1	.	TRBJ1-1	TGTGCCAGCAGCAAAGAAAGAGGGACCGGACAGATCATGAACACTGAAGCTTTCTTT	CASSKERGTGQIMNTEAFF
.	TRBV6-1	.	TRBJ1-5	TGTGCCAGCAGTGAAAGGGGAAATCAGCCCCAGCATTTT	CASSERGNQPQHF
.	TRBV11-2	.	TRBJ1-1	TGTGCCAGCAGCCCGGGGGGGCTTTTCCGGAGGACTGAAGCTTTCTTT	CASSPGGLFRRTEAFF
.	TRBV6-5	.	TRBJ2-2	TGTGCCAGCAGTCCGGACAGGAACACCGGGGAGCTGTTTTTT	CASSPDRNTGELFF
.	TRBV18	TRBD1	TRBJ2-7	TGTGCCAGCTCACCCCCCGGGACAGCCGACCTCTCCTACGAGCAGTACTTC	CASSPPGTADLSYEQYF
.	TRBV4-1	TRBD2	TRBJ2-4	TGCGCCAGCAGCCAATGGGACGGGAGGGCCAAAAACATTCAGTACTTC	CASSQWDGRAKNIQYF
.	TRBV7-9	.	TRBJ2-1	TGTGCCAGCAGCTTAGCGGACACCCTCAATGAGCAGTTCTTC	CASSLADTLNEQFF
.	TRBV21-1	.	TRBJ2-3	TGTGCCAGCAGCATTGGACTAGCGGGAGAGGGCACAGATACGCAGTATTTT	CASSIGLAGEGTDTQYF
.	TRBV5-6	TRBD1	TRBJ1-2	TGTGCCAGCAGCGGAGGGACAGGGGCTAACTATGGCTACACCTTC	CASSGGTGANYGYTF
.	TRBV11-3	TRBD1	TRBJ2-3	TGTGCCAGCATCGACAGGGGTTCAGGAGATACGCAGTATTTT	CASIDRGSGDTQYF
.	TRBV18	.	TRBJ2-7	TGTGCCAGCTCACCACTTGGGGGGAATCTGAACGAGCAGTACTTC	CASSPLGGNLNEQYF
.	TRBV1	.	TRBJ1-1	TGCACCAGCAGCCAAGTAGGGGCAGTTAACACTGAAGCTTTCTTT	CTSSQVGAVNTEAFF
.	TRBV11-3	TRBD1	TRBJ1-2	TGTGCCAGCAGCTTAGAGTCCAGGGGGCTTGGCTACACCTTC	CASSLESRGLGYTF
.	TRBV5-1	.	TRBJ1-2	TGCGCCAGCAGCTTGGGGCAGGACTATGGCTACACCTTC	CASSLGQDYGYTF
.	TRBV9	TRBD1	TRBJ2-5	TGTGCCAGCAGCGGGACAGGGGTCCCACAAGAGACCCAGTACTTC	CASSGTGVPQETQYF
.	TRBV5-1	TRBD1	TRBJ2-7	TGCGCCAGCAGCTTGGTTCCGTTCGGGACAGGCTCCTACGAGCAGTACTTC	CASSLVPFGTGSYEQYF
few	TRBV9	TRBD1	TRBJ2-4	TGTGCCAGCAGCCCGCCGGACAGGGGACCCAAAAACATTCAGTACTTC	CASSPPDRGPKNIQYF
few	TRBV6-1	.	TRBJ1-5	TGTGCCAGCAGTGAAGCCCCCAATCATAGCAATCAGCCCCAGCATTTT	CASSEAPNHSNQPQHF
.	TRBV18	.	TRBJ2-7	TGTGCCAGCTCGCTCGACCCGGAGGGGCAGTACTTC	CASSLDPEGQYF
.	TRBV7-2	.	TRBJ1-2	TGTGCCAGCAGCTTTCGAGGAACTGGCTACACCTTC	CASSFRGTGYTF
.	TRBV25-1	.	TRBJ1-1	TGTGCCAGCAGTGTCCTGGAGGGTACTGAAGCTTTCTTT	CASSVLEGTEAFF
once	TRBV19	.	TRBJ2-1	TGTGCCAGTAGCCCCCAAGGGGCGGGGGCCCCGGGCTCCTACAATGAGCAGTTCTTC	CASSPQGAGAPGSYNEQFF
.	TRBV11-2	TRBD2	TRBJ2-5	TGTGCCAGCAGCCCCGTGACTAGCGGGGTTGGGGAGACCCAGTACTTC	CASSPVTSGVGETQYF
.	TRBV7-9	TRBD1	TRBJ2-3	TGTGCCAGCAGCTTACCCAGGGGGCCTGAGCGGTATACGCAGTATTTT	CASSLPRGPERYTQYF
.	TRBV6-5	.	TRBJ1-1	TGTGCCAGCAGTACACACAGGGACACTGAAGCTTTCTTT	CASSTHRDTEAFF
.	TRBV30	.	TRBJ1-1	TGTGCCTGGAGTGGGGGGACCCGGACCAACACTGAAGCTTTCTTT	CAWSGGTRTNTEAFF
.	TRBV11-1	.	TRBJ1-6	TGTGCCAGCAGCCCGGAGGGGGTAGGGAATTCACCCCTCCACTTT	CASSPEGVGNSPLHF
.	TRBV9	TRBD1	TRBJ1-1	TGTGCCAGCAACCCATCCGGGACAGGTAGTACTTTCTTT	CASNPSGTGSTFF
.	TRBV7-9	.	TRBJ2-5	TGTGCCAGCAGCTTAAGTTTCGGAGGGGTAGAGACCCAGTACTTC	CASSLSFGGVETQYF
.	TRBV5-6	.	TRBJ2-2	TGTGCCAGCAGCCTCCTGGACAGAGACACCGGGGAGCTGTTTTTT	CASSLLDRDTGELFF
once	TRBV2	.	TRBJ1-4	TGTGCCAGCAGAACTTTTGGACGTGAAAAACTGTTTTTT	CASRTFGREKLFF
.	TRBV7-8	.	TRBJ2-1	TGTGCCAGCAGACTCGGCGGCTACAATGAGCAGTTCTTC	CASRLGGYNEQFF
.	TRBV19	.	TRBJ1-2	TGTGCCAGTTCTTCAGGAGCCTCTACGTATGGCTACACCTTC	CASSSGASTYGYTF
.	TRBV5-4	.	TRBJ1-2	TGTGCCAGCAGCCCGGACAGATATTATGGCTACACCTTC	CASSPDRYYGYTF
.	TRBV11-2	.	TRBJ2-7	TGTGCCAGCAGCTTAGAGGGATACTACGAGCAGTACTTC	CASSLEGYYEQYF
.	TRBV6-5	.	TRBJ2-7	TGTGCCAGCAGCCCCGGGGTGGCCTACGAGCAGTACTTC	CASSPGVAYEQYF
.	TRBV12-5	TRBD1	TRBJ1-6	TGTGCTAGTGGTTTGGTACTAATCCCGGGACAGGCAAATTCACCCCTCCACTTT	CASGLVLIPGQANSPLHF
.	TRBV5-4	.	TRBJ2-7	TGTGCCAGCAGCTTGCTTGGGGTAGCGTCCTACGAGCAGTACTTC	CASSLLGVASYEQYF
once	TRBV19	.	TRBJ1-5	TGTGCCAGTAGTATACAACCTAACAATCAGCCCCAGCATTTT	CASSIQPNNQPQHF
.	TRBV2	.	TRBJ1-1	TGTGCCAGCAGTGAAGGCCCACAGGGTGGATTGCCTGAAGCTTTCTTT	CASSEGPQGGLPEAFF